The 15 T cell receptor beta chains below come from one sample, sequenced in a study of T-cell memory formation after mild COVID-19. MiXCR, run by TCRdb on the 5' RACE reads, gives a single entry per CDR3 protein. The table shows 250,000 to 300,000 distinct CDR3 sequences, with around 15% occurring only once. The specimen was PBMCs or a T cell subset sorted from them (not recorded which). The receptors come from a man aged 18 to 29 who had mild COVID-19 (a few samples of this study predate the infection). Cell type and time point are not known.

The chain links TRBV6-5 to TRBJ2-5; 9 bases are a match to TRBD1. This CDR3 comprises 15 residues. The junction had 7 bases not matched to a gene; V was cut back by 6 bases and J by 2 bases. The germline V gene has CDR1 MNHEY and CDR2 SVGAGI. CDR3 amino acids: CASSPGDRVQETQYF. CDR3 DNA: TGTGCCAGCAGCCCTGGGGACAGGGTGCAAGAGACCCAGTACTTC.

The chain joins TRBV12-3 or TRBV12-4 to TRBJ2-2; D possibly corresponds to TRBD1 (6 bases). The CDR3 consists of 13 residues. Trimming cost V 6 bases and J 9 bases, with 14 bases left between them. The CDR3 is CASSRGDLWELFF. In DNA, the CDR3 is TGTGCCAGCAGCAGGGGTGATCTGTGGGAGCTGTTTTTT.

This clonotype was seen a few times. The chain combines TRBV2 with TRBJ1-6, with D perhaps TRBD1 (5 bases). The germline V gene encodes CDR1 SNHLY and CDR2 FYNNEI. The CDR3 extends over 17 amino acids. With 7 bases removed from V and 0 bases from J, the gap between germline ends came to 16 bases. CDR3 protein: CASIDRQLRSYNSPLHF. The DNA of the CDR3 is TGTGCCAGCATCGACAGACAACTACGCTCCTATAATTCACCCCTCCACTTT.

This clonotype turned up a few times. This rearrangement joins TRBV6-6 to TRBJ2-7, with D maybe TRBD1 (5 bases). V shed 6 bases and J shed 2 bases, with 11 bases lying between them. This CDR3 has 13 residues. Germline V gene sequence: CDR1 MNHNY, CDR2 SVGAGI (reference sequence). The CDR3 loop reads CASRGHETYEQYV. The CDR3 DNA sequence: TGTGCCAGCAGAGGACACGAAACCTACGAGCAGTACGTC.

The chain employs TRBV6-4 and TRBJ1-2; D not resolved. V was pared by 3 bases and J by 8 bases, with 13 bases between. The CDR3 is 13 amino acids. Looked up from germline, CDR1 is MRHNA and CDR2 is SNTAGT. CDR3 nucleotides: TGTGCCAGCAGTGATAAGGGTGTCGTCGGCTACACCTTC. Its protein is CASSDKGVVGYTF.

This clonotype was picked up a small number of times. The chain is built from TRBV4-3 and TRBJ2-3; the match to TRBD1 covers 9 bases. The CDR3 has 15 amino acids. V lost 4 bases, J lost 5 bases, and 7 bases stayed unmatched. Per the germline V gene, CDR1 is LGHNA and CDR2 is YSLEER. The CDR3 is CASSPGTGTIDTQYF. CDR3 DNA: TGCGCCAGCAGCCCCGGGACAGGGACTATAGATACGCAGTATTTT.

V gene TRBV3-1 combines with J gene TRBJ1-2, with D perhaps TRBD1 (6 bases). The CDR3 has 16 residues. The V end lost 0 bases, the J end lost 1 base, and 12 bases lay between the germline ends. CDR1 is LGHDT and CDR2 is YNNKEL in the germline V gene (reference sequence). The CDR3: CASSQEGWDINYGYTF. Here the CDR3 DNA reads TGTGCCAGCAGCCAAGAAGGTTGGGACATTAACTATGGCTACACCTTC.

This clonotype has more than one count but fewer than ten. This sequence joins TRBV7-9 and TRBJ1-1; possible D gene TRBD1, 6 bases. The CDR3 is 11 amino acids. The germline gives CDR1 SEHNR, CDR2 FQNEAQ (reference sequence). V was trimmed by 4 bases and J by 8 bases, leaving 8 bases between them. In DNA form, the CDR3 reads TGTGCCAGCAGCTGGGGGGCAGAAGCTTTCTTT. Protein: CASSWGAEAFF.

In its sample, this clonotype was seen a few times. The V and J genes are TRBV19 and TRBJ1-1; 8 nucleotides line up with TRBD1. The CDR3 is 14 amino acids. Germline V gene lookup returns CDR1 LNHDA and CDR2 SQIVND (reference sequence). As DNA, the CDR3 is TGTGCAGCGCGAACAGGGGGAGGTGGAACTGAAGCTTTCTTT. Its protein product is CAARTGGGGTEAFF.

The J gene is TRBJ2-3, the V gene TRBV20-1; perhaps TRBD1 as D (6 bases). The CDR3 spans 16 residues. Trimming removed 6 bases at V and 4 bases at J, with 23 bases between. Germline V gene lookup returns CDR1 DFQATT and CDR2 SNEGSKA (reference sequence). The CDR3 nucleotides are TGCAGTGCCCTCAGGGGCACAGGGACATTGGCAGATACGCAGTATTTT. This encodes CSALRGTGTLADTQYF.

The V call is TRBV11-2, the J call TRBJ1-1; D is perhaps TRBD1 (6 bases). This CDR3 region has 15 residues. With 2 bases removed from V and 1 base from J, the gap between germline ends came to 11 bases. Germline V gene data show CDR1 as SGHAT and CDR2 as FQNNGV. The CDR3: CASSLMGGTNTEAFF. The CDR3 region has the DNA TGTGCCAGCAGCTTAATGGGGGGCACGAACACTGAAGCTTTCTTT.

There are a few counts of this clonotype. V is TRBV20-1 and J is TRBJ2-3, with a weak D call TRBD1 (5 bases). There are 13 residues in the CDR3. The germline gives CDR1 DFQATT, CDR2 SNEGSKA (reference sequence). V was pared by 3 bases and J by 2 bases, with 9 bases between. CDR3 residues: CSARGRNTDTQYF. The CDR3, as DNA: TGCAGTGCTAGGGGGCGTAACACAGATACGCAGTATTTT.

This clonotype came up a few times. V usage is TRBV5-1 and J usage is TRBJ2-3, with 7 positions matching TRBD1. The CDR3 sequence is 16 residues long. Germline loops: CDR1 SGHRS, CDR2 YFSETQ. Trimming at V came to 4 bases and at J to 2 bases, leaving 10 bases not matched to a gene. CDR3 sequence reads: CASSQQGSGDTDTQYF. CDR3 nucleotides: TGCGCCAGCAGCCAACAGGGGTCCGGGGACACAGATACGCAGTATTTT.

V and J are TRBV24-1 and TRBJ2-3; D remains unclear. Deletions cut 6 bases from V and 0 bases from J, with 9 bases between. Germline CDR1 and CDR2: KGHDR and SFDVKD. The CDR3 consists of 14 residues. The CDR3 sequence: CATSLGRSTDTQYF. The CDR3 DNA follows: TGTGCCACCAGTCTAGGACGTAGCACAGATACGCAGTATTTT.

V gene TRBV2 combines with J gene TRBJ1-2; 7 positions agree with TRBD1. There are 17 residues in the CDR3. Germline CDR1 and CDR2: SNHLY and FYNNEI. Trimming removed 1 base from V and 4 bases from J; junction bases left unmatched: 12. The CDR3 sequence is CASSEVMGHSGGYGYTF. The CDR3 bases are TGTGCCAGCAGTGAAGTTATGGGACACTCAGGGGGCTATGGCTACACCTTC.